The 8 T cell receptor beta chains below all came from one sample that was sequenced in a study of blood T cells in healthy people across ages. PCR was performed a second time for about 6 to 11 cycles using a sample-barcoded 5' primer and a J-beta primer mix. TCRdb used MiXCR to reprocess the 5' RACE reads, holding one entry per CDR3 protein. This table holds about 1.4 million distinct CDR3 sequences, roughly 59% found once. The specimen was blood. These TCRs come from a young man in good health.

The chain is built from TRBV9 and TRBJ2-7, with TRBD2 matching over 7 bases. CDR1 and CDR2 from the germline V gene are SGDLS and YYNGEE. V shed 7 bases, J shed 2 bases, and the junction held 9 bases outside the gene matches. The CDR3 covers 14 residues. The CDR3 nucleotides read TGTGCCAGCCGCGGGAGCGGGAACACCTACGAGCAGTACTTC. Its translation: CASRGSGNTYEQYF.

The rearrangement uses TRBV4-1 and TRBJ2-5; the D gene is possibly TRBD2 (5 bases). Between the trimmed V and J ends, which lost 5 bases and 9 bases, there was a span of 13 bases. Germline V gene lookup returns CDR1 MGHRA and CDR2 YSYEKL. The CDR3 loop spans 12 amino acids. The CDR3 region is CASSGSARAQYF. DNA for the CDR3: TGCGCCAGCAGCGGATCGGCGAGGGCCCAGTACTTC.

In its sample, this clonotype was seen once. Here the CDR3 reads CASRWDSAYEQYF. The DNA for the CDR3 is TGTGCCAGCAGGTGGGACAGCGCCTACGAGCAGTACTTC. V gene TRBV6-6 combines with J gene TRBJ2-7; 7 positions match TRBD1. Germline V gene sequence: CDR1 MNHNY, CDR2 SVGAGI (reference sequence). With 6 bases clipped from V and 2 bases from J, the junction kept 4 bases outside the gene matches. The CDR3 has 13 amino acids.

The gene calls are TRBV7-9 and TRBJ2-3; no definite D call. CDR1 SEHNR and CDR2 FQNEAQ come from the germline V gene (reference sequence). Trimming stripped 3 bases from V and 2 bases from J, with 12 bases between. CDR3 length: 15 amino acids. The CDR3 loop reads CASSLFVESTDTQYF. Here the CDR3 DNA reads TGTGCCAGCAGCTTGTTTGTAGAGTCCACAGATACGCAGTATTTT. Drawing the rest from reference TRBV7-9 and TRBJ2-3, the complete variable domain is DTGVSQNPRHKITKRGQNVTFRCDPISEHNRLYWYRQTLGQGPEFLTYFQNEAQLEKSRLLSDRFSAERPKGSFSTLEIQRTEQGDSAMYLCASSLFVESTDTQYFGPGTRLTVL.

The CDR3 bases are TGTGCCACCAGCAGAGACAGGGCCTACCGGGACTGGTTCATCAATCAGCCCCAGCATTTT. Its protein product is CATSRDRAYRDWFINQPQHF. J is TRBJ1-5 and V is TRBV15, with D perhaps matching TRBD1 (5 bases). The germline V gene has CDR1 LNHNV and CDR2 YYDKDF (reference sequence). The CDR3 is made up of 20 amino acids. Trimming shortened V by 0 bases and J by 3 bases, and 24 bases separated the two germline ends.

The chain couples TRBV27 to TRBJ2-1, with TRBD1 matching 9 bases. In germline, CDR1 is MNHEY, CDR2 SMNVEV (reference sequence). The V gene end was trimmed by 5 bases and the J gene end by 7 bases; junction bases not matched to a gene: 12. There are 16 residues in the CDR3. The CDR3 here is CASSHDTGGAGNEQFF. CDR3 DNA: TGTGCCAGCAGTCATGATACAGGGGGCGCAGGGAATGAGCAGTTCTTC.

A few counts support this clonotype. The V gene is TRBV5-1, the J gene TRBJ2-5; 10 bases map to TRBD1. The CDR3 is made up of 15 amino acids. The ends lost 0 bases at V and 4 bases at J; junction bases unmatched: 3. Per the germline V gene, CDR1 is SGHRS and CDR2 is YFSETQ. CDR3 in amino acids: CASSLVTGGRETQYF. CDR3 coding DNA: TGCGCCAGCAGCTTGGTGACAGGGGGCCGAGAGACCCAGTACTTC.

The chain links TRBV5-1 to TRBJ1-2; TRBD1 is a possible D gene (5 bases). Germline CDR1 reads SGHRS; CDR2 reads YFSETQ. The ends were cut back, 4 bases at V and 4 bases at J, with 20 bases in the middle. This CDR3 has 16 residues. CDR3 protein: CASSTRSEGALYGYTF. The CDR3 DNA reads TGCGCCAGCAGCACCCGGTCTGAAGGGGCCCTCTATGGCTACACCTTC.